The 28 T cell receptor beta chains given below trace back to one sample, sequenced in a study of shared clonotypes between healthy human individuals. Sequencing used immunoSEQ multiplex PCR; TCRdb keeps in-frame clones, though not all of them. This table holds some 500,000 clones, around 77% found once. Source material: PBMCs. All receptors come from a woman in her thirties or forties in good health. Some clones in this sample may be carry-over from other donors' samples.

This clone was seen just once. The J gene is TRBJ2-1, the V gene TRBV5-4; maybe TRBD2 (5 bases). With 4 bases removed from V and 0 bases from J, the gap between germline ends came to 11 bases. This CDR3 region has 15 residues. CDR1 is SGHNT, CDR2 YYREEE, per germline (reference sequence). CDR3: CASSVDSSSYNEQFF. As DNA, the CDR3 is TGTGCCAGCAGCGTGGACTCGAGCTCCTACAATGAGCAGTTCTTC. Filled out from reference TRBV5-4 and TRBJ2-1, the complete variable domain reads ETGVTQSPTHLIKTRGQQVTLRCSSQSGHNTVSWYQQALGQGPQFIFQYYREEENGRGNFPPRFSGLQFPNYSSELNVNALELDDSALYLCASSVDSSSYNEQFFGPGTRLTVL.

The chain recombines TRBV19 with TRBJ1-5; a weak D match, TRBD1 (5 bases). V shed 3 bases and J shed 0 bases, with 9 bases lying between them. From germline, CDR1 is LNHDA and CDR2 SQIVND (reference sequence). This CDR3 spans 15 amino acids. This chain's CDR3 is CASSIQGLSNQPQHF. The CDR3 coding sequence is TGTGCCAGTAGTATCCAGGGCCTTAGCAATCAGCCCCAGCATTTT. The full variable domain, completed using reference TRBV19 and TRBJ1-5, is DGGITQSPKYLFRKEGQNVTLSCEQNLNHDAMYWYRQDPGQGLRLIYYSQIVNDFQKGDIAEGYSVSREKKESFPLTVTSAQKNPTAFYLCASSIQGLSNQPQHFGDGTRLSIL.

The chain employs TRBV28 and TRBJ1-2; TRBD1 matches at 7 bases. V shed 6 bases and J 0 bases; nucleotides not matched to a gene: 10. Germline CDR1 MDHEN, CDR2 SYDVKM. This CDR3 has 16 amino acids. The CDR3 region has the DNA TGTGCCAGCAGCAAAACAGGGGCCATAGCTAACTATGGCTACACCTTC. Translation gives CASSKTGAIANYGYTF.

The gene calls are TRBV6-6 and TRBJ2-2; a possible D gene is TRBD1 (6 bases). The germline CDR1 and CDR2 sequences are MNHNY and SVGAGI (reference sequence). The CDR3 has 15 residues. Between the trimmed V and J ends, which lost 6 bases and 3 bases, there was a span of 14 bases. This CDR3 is CASSAGVGHTGELFF. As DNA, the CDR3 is TGTGCCAGCAGCGCAGGGGTCGGACACACCGGGGAGCTGTTTTTT.

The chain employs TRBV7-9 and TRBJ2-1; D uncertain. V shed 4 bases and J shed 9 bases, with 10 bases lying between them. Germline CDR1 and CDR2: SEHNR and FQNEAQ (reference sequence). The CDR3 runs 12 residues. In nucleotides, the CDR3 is TGTGCCAGCAGCTCCCCCGCCGGTGAGCAGTTCTTC. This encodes CASSSPAGEQFF.

The CDR3 DNA sequence: TGTGCCAGCCGCGGGACAGATGACACTGAAGCTTTCTTT. Its protein product is CASRGTDDTEAFF. The chain links TRBV2 to TRBJ1-1; 7 bases align to TRBD1. The CDR3 spans 13 residues. V shed 8 bases and J 3 bases; nucleotides not matched to a gene: 6. The germline CDR1 and CDR2 sequences are SNHLY and FYNNEI.

In DNA, the CDR3 is TGTGCCACCAGCAGAGCCAACTCTGGGGCCAACGTCCTGACTTTC. Amino acids: CATSRANSGANVLTF. The chain uses TRBV15 and TRBJ2-6; D is undetermined. V was clipped by 1 base and J by 0 bases, with 4 bases between them. CDR3 length equals 15 residues. In germline, CDR1 is LNHNV, CDR2 YYDKDF (reference sequence).

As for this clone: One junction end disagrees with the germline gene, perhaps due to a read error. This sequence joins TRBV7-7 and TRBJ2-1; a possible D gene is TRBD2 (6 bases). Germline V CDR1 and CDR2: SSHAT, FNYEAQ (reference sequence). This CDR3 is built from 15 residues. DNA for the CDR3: TGTGCTAGCAGCTTAGATAGCGGCTCCTACAATGAGCAGTTCTTC. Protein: CASSLDSGSYNEQFF.

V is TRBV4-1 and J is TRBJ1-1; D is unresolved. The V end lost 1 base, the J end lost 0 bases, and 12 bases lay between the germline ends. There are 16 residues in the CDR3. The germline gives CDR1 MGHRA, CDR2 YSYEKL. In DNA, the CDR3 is TGCGCCAGCAGCCAAGGGTGGCCGGGGTTGAACACTGAAGCTTTCTTT. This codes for CASSQGWPGLNTEAFF.

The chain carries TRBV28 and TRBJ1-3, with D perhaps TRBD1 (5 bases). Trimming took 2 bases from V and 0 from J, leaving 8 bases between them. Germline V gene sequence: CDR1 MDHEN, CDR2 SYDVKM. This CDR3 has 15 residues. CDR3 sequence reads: CASSLGAFSGNTIYF. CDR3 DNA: TGTGCCAGCAGTTTAGGGGCTTTCTCTGGAAACACCATATATTTT.

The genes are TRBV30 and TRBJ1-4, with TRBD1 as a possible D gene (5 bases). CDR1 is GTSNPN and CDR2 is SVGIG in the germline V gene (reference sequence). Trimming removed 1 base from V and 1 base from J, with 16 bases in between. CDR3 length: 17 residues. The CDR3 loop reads CAWSATRLGLTNEKLFF. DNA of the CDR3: TGTGCCTGGAGTGCCACCCGTTTGGGGCTAACTAATGAAAAACTGTTTTTT.

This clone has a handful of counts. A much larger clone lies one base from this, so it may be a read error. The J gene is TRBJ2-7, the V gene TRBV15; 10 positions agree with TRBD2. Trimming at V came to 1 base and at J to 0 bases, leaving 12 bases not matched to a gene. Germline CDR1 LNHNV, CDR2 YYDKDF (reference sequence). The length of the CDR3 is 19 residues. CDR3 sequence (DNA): TGTGCCACCAGCAGAGCCCTGACTAGCGGGCCTATCCGCTCCTACGAGCAGTACTTC. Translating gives CATSRALTSGPIRSYEQYF.

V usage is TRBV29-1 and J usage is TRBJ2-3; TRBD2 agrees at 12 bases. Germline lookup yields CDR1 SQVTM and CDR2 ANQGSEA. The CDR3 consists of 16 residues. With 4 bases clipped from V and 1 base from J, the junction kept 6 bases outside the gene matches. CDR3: CSVGLAGGQGTDTQYF. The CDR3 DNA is TGCAGCGTTGGGCTAGCGGGAGGGCAGGGCACAGATACGCAGTATTTT.

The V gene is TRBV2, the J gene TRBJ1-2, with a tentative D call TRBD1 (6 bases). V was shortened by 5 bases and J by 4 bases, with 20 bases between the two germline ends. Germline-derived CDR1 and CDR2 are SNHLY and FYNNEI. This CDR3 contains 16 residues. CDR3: CASSITSWGRGYGYTF. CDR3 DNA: TGTGCCAGCAGTATTACTTCGTGGGGGCGCGGCTATGGCTACACCTTC.

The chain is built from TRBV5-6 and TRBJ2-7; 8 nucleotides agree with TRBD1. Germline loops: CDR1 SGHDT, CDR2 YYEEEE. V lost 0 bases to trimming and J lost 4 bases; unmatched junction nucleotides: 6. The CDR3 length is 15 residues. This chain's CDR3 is CASSLVGTGSYEQYF. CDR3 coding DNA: TGTGCCAGCAGCTTGGTCGGGACAGGATCTTACGAGCAGTACTTC.

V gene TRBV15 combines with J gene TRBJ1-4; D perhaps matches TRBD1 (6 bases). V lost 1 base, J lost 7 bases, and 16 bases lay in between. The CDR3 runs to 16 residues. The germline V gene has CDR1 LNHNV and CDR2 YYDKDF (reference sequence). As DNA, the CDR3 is TGTGCCACCAGCAGAGCCGGAAGCAGGGGAGGTGAAAAACTGTTTTTT. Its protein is CATSRAGSRGGEKLFF.

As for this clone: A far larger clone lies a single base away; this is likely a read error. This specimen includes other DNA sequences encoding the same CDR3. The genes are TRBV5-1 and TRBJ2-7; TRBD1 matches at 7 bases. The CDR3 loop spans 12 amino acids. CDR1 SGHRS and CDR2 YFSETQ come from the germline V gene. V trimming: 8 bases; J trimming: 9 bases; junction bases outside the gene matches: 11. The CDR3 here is CASSSQGWGQYF. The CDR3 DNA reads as TGCGCCAGTAGTTCACAGGGGTGGGGGCAGTACTTC.

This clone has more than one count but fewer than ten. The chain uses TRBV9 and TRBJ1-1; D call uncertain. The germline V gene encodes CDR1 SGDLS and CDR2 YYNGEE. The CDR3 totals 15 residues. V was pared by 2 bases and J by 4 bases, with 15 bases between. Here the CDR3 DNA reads TGTGCCAGCAGCGTGGAAGTCAGTTGGAGCACTGAAGCTTTCTTT. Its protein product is CASSVEVSWSTEAFF.

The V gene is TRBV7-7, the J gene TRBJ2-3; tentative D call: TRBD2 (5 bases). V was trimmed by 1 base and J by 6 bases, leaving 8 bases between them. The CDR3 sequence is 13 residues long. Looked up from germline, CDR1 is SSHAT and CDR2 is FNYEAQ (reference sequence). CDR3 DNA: TGTGCCAGCAGCTTAGACGGGGATGATACGCAGTATTTT. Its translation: CASSLDGDDTQYF. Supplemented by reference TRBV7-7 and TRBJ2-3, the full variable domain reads GAGVSQSPRYKVTKRGQDVTLRCDPISSHATLYWYQQALGQGPEFLTYFNYEAQPDKSGLPSDRFSAERPEGSISTLTIQRTEQRDSAMYRCASSLDGDDTQYFGPGTRLTVL.

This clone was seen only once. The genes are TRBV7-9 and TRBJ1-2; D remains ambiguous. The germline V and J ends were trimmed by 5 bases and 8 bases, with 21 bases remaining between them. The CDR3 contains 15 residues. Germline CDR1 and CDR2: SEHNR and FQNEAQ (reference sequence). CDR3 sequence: CASSSMGSWQGGYTF. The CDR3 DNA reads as TGTGCCAGCAGCAGCATGGGCTCTTGGCAAGGGGGCTACACCTTC.

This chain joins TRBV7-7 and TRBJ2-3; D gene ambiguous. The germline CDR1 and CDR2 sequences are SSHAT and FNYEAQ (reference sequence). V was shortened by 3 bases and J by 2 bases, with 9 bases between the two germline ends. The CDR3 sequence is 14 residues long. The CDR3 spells CASSFTDSTDTQYF. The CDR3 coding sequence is TGTGCCAGCAGCTTCACAGATTCCACAGATACGCAGTATTTT.

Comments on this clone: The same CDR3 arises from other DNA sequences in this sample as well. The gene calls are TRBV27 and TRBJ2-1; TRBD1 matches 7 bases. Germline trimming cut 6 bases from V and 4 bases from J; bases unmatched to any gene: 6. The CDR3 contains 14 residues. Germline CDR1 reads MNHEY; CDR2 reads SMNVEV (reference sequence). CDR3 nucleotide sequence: TGTGCCAGCAGCCGGGACAGACTTTACAATGAGCAGTTCTTC. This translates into CASSRDRLYNEQFF.

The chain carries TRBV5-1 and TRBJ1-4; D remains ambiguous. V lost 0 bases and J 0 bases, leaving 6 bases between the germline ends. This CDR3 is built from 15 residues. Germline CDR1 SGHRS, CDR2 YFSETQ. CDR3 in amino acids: CASSLGQSTNEKLFF. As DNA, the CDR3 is TGCGCCAGCAGCTTGGGGCAGTCAACTAATGAAAAACTGTTTTTT.

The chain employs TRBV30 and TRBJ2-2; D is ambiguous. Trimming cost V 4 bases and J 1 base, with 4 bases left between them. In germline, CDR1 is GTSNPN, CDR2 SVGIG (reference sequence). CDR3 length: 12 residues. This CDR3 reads CAWKMNTGELFF. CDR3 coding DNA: TGTGCCTGGAAGATGAACACCGGGGAGCTGTTTTTT. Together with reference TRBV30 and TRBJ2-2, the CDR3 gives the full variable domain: SQTIHQWPATLVQPVGSPLSLECTVEGTSNPNLYWYRQAAGRGLQLLFYSVGIGQISSEVPQNLSASRPQDRQFILSSKKLLLSDSGFYLCAWKMNTGELFFGEGSRLTVL.

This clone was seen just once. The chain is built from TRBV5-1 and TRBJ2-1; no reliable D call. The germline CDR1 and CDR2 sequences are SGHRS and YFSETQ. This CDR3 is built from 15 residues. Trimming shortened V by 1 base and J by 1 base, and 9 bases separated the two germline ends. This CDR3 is CASSLSGSSYNEQFF. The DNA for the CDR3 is TGCGCCAGCAGCTTGTCTGGAAGTTCCTACAATGAGCAGTTCTTC.

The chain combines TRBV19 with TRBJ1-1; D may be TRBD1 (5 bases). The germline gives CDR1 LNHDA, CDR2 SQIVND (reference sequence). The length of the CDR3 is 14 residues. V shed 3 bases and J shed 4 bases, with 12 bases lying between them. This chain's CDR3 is CASSISRGATEAFF. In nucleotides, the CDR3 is TGTGCCAGTAGTATTTCAAGGGGTGCCACTGAAGCTTTCTTT.

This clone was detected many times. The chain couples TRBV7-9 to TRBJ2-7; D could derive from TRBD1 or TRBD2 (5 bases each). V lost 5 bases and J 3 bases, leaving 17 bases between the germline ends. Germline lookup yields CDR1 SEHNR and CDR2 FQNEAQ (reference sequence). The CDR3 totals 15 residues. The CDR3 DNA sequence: TGTGCCAGCAGCACCAAGACAGTCGAGGGCTACGAGCAGTACTTC. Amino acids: CASSTKTVEGYEQYF.

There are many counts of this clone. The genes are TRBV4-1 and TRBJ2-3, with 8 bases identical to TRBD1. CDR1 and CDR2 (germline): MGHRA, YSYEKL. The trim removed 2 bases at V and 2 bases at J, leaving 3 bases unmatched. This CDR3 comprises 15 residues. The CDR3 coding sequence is TGCGCCAGCAGCCAACGGACAGGGATCACAGATACGCAGTATTTT. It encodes CASSQRTGITDTQYF.